This T cell receptor beta chain was captured in a study of T cell responses to AZD1222 COVID-19 vaccine. Findings and caveats of the study: Among the donors, most were white British and more were female, and clonal diversity was possibly underestimated.

About this clone: Its antigen is not known.

Sequenced by immunoSEQ multiplex PCR; TCRdb stores in-frame clones only, minus some. Here the sample spans roughly 80,000 clones, 87% being singletons. This TCR came from an adult who received the AZD1222 COVID-19 vaccine. Source: peripheral blood, taken 28 days after the second AZD1222 dose.

Here the CDR3 reads CASRPQGAGNSPLHF. The CDR3 nucleotides read TGTGCCAGCAGGCCCCAGGGGGCCGGTAATTCACCCCTCCACTTT. This chain links TRBV6-4 with TRBJ1-6; 8 nucleotides align to TRBD1. Germline loops: CDR1 MRHNA, CDR2 SNTAGT. After removal of 6 bases from V and 6 bases from J, the junction contained 7 bases not matched to a gene. This CDR3 comprises 15 residues.